This TCR beta chain was found in a study of T-cell reconstitution after alpha-beta-depleted transplantation in children. This CDR3 contains 14 residues. Losses at the gene ends were 6 bases for V and 4 bases for J; bases not matched to a gene: 8. During its preparation, the TCRbeta library received unique molecular identifiers. TCRdb reprocessed the PCR reads via MiXCR and lists one record per CDR3 protein. The repertoire holds a few hundred thousand distinct CDR3 sequences, with under 13% as singletons. This sequence was found in a human donor who donated a stem cell graft to a child with acute lymphoblastic leukemia. V is TRBV12-3 or TRBV12-4 and J is TRBJ1-1; 7 bases match TRBD1. This specimen was PBMCs from the stem cell graft donor, taken from the stem cell graft. DNA for the CDR3: TGTGCCAGCAGGAAGACAGGGCCAGTCACTGAAGCTTTCTTT. Translated: CASRKTGPVTEAFF.